This TCR beta chain was identified during a study of shared clonotypes between healthy human individuals. Study conclusions and caveats: Among the subsets, naive ones generally showed larger estimated richness than memory ones. Some naive CD4 clonotypes, around 4.9%, turned up in common across a few donors.

Study processing details: Filtering differed since immunoSEQ provided only junctions, with no quality scores. The table came from immunoSEQ multiplex PCR; TCRdb's copy has only in-frame clones and leaves some out. V and J calls and clone size are given by that table; D and trimming were obtained from the DNA. The sample lists about 2.3 million clones; 80% to 95% were seen once. The CDR3 spans 15 residues. The germline CDR1 and CDR2 sequences are MDHEN and SYDVKM. V lost 5 bases to trimming and J lost 4 bases; unmatched junction nucleotides: 5. As for this clone: Its antigen is unknown.

The V and J genes are TRBV28 and TRBJ2-3; 11 bases fit TRBD2. The sequence was obtained from a man younger than 35 in good health. Some clones in this sample may be carry-over from other donors' samples. Sequenced input: naive CD4+ T cells from PBMCs. As for subset: CD45RA+ positively selected. The CDR3 protein is CASSPVLAGADTQYF. Written as DNA, the CDR3 is TGTGCCAGCAGTCCGGTACTAGCGGGAGCAGATACGCAGTATTTT.